Here is one T cell receptor (beta chain) with its context. Participant age was roughly 18 to 95 years, and participants resided in roughly 24 US areas. V lost 0 bases and J 7 bases, leaving 11 bases between the germline ends. This CDR3 spans 15 amino acids. The germline gives CDR1 SGHNT, CDR2 YYREEE (reference sequence). This entry is derived from a study of blood T cell repertoires in COVID-19. Across the study: Sources were T cells, B-cell-depleted T cells, or PBMCs; the material itself was cDNA or gDNA.

Method: immunoSEQ multiplex PCR; TCRdb's copy keeps in-frame clones and lacks some. The top ten hold approximately 1.3% of the sample, which has about 220,000 clones, about 80% seen once. This receptor was taken from a woman aged 40 to 49 with acute COVID-19. The specimen was PBMCs or T cells enriched from blood (not recorded which). This chain joins TRBV5-4 and TRBJ1-6, with TRBD1 as a possible D gene (5 bases). CDR3: CASSLDVGRNSPLHF. DNA for the CDR3: TGTGCCAGCAGCTTGGACGTGGGGCGGAATTCACCCCTCCACTTT.